Given below is one T cell receptor (beta chain) in context. Its antigen is unidentified. This entry comes from a study of OX40 agonist ivuxolimab in advanced cancers. Study results and caveats: Blood T cells, both CD4+ and CD8+, expanded clonally by week 6 at 0.1 to 3.0 mg/kg.

This table comes from immunoSEQ multiplex PCR, and its TCRdb copy is limited to in-frame clones, with some not included. Here the sample spans some 50,000 clones, 70% to 90% being singletons. CDR3 size: 12 residues. Germline V gene data show CDR1 as MNHEY and CDR2 as SMNVEV (reference sequence). The ends were cut back, 3 bases at V and 3 bases at J, with 6 bases in the middle. The sequence was collected from an adult with an advanced solid tumor such as melanoma, head and neck, liver or kidney cancer. The V call is TRBV27, the J call TRBJ2-7; no definite D call. Sequencing was performed on CD4+ or CD8+ T cells sorted from blood, taken in a trial of the OX40 agonist ivuxolimab. CDR3 loop: CASSLSGYEQYF. In DNA form, the CDR3 reads TGTGCCAGCAGTTTGTCGGGCTACGAGCAGTACTTC.